The present T cell receptor beta chain was sequenced within a study of blood T cell repertoires in COVID-19 (TCRdb year 2020). At the level of the whole study: The collaborator samples originated in the United States, Italy and Spain and spanned the acute and convalescent phases of COVID-19. The prospective study material was composed of cDNA or gDNA derived from T cells, B-cell-depleted T cells, or PBMCs. Subjects who had been exposed to COVID-19, were actively infected with it, or had recovered from it provided the deeply sampled blood TCRbeta repertoires that made up the dataset. The repertoires were released in a freely available public database meant as a resource for research on the immune response to SARS-CoV-2. Samples came from the ongoing ImmuneRACE study (first 160 participants) plus 1,254 subjects from 6 global collaborators. Sample metadata almost always included a de-identified subject ID, COVID-19 status, age in years and sex. HLA class I and class II types, where available, came from metadata supplied by the sample provider rather than from assay-based typing. What the authors observed across the whole study: The quantity of clinical and demographic metadata differed by source and by participant and was supplied without curation.

Enrolling through a virtual design, the prospective study's participants ranged in age from roughly 18 to 100 years and lived across roughly 24 United States geographic areas. In the prospective study, cohorts were assigned on the basis of participant-reported clinical history obtained from a screening survey and a study questionnaire. For ImmuneRACE Cohort 3, a participant was defined as recovered based on two consecutive negative NP/OP PCR tests, clearance by a healthcare professional, or resolution of symptoms. Each participant in the prospective study had whole blood, serum and a nasopharyngeal or oropharyngeal swab collected by mobile phlebotomists. Prospective study participants could optionally give additional blood draws and questionnaires over an approximately 2-month period. Before DNA extraction, prospective study blood samples were shipped either frozen or at room temperature. The CDR3 sequence holds 17 residues, the cysteine and phenylalanine included. The CDR3 DNA has 51 bases and is translated from base 1. The trim is 3 bases for V and 1 base for J, with a gap of 16 bases between the germline ends. According to the germline V gene, CDR1 reads LGHNA and CDR2 reads YNFKEQ.

TCRbeta CDR3 regions were amplified from genomic DNA by means of the immunoSEQ Assay, a bias-controlled multiplex PCR. Regarding the original processing steps: The number of nucleated cells in each sample was estimated from the amplification of reference gene primers within the assay. To quantify the absolute abundance of each unique TCRbeta CDR3 rearrangement, sequence reads were collapsed and filtered. For each sample, productive Simpson clonality was calculated as the square root of Simpson's diversity index over productive rearrangements. In its TCRdb copy, this immuneACCESS table keeps in-frame sequences only and misses some clones. Where compared with another copy, unresolved V genes explain less than half of these, and the others have no known cause. The DNA gave D and trimming, while V, J and clone size come from that table. The sample profile shows over 130,000 clones; over 60% of them were found once. The ten largest clonotypes hold under 3% of the sample.

About this clone itself: Its target antigen remains unknown. Base qualities are not at hand, and no much larger clone is one base apart.

The chain joins TRBV4-2 to TRBJ2-1; the D segment could be TRBD2, given 6 matching bases. This clonotype was sampled from a woman in her forties or fifties who had recovered from COVID-19. Sequencing input: PBMCs or T cells enriched from blood (not recorded which). The CDR3 has the sequence CASSHRLGLTSYNEQFF. The DNA sequence is TGTGCCAGCAGCCATCGACTAGGGTTGACGTCCTACAATGAGCAGTTCTTC.